The sequence of this T cell receptor beta chain was determined in a study of shared clonotypes between healthy human individuals. The method was immunoSEQ multiplex PCR; TCRdb's version includes in-frame clones alone and lacks a portion of them. Here the sample spans roughly 2.5 million clones, roughly nine tenths being singletons. Of note for this clone: Antigen unknown.

V was pared by 1 base and J by 4 bases, with 11 bases between. Germline loops: CDR1 SGHTA, CDR2 FQGNSA. The CDR3 has 15 residues. Study-wide results and limits: The study found lower generation probabilities in non-shared clonotypes than in those shared by all four donors. Rarefaction demonstrated incomplete sorted-subset sequencing despite large depth. In four donors, around 5% of naive CD4 clonotypes appeared in common.

The chain has TRBV7-2 and TRBJ1-5; tentatively, D is TRBD1 (5 bases). The origin of this receptor is a man aged 18 to 29 in good health. Sequenced input: naive CD4+ T cells sorted from blood. Subset given: CD45RA+ positively selected. DNA for the CDR3: TGTGCCAGCAGCTTAGAGCCAGGGTGGAATCAGCCCCAGCATTTT. Protein product: CASSLEPGWNQPQHF.